Each of the 28 T cell receptor beta chains below was sequenced from the same sample in a study of T cell repertoires in cytomegalovirus infection. TCRdb used MiXCR to reprocess the reads, holding one entry per CDR3 protein. The sample holds a few hundred thousand distinct CDR3 sequences, 22% seen once. Input material: CD8+ T cells from PBMCs. These receptors all come from a human donor in good health (CMV status not recorded). Some clones in this sample may be carry-over from other donors' samples.

To note about this clonotype: A much larger clone is a single base away; this may be a read error. This chain connects TRBV7-2 to TRBJ2-1, with D possibly being TRBD1 (6 bases). The J call may be mistaken, given a closer DNA end match to TRBJ2-7. Germline-derived CDR1 and CDR2 are SGHTA and FQGNSA. This CDR3 has 16 amino acids. The CDR3 DNA is TGTGCCAGCAGCTCTCCTTGGGACATCTCCTACAATGAGCAGTACTTC. Translating gives CASSSPWDISYNEQYF.

This clonotype came up many times. The genes are TRBV5-4 and TRBJ1-1; D call uncertain. Germline V gives CDR1 SGHNT, CDR2 YYREEE (reference sequence). The CDR3 loop spans 13 amino acids. The ends were cut back, 2 bases at V and 0 bases at J, with 5 bases in the middle. The CDR3 nucleotides are TGTGCCAGCAGCTTTTATGTGAACACTGAAGCTTTCTTT. It translates to CASSFYVNTEAFF.

This clonotype was seen a handful of times. The CDR3 region is CASSLGEGQMEQETQYF. The DNA for the CDR3 is TGTGCCAGCAGCTTAGGCGAGGGGCAGATGGAACAAGAGACCCAGTACTTC. J is TRBJ2-5 and V is TRBV11-2, with D perhaps given as TRBD1 or TRBD2 (5 bases each). CDR3 length: 17 amino acids. In germline, CDR1 is SGHAT, CDR2 FQNNGV. Between the trimmed V and J ends, which lost 1 base and 2 bases, there was a span of 17 bases.

In its sample, this clonotype was seen a few times. The V call is TRBV19, the J call TRBJ2-3; 9 bases are shared with TRBD1. This CDR3 contains 16 residues. Germline-derived CDR1 and CDR2 are LNHDA and SQIVND (reference sequence). With V trimmed by 10 bases and J by 3 bases, 14 bases remained unmatched. The CDR3 DNA reads TGTGCCACGAGATATAGTTGGGACAGGGAGACAGATACGCAGTATTTT. Protein product: CATRYSWDRETDTQYF.

This clonotype was seen only a few times. The chain recombines TRBV20-1 with TRBJ2-7; 14 nucleotides align to TRBD2. V dropped 3 bases and J dropped 5; count of bases not matched to a gene: 9. Germline lookup yields CDR1 DFQATT and CDR2 SNEGSKA (reference sequence). This CDR3 is built from 16 residues. As DNA, the CDR3 is TGCAGTGCTAGGCCCCGGACTAGCGGGGGGATGAACGAGCAGTACTTC. It specifies CSARPRTSGGMNEQYF.

This clonotype was detected many times. The chain uses TRBV7-2 and TRBJ2-5; 7 bases are shared with TRBD2. The CDR3 sequence is 17 residues long. The V segment lost 1 base and the J segment 4 bases; nucleotides outside the gene matches: 12. Germline CDR1 and CDR2: SGHTA and FQGNSA. CDR3 loop: CASSLVGTSVLGETQYF. The CDR3 bases are TGTGCCAGCAGCTTAGTTGGAACTAGCGTGCTGGGAGAGACCCAGTACTTC.

The V call is TRBV11-2, the J call TRBJ2-1; 7 bases agree with TRBD2. The CDR3 spans 11 residues. V lost 1 base to trimming and J lost 12 bases; unmatched junction nucleotides: 0. Germline lookup yields CDR1 SGHAT and CDR2 FQNNGV. This CDR3 reads CASSLAGGQFF. The CDR3 nucleotides are TGTGCCAGCAGCTTAGCGGGGGGGCAGTTCTTC. Supplemented by reference TRBV11-2 and TRBJ2-1, the full variable domain reads EAGVAQSPRYKIIEKRQSVAFWCNPISGHATLYWYQQILGQGPKLLIQFQNNGVVDDSQLPKDRFSAERLKGVDSTLKIQPAKLEDSAVYLCASSLAGGQFFGPGTRLTVL.

This clonotype is categorized as medium-sized (0.01 to 0.1%). V gene TRBV7-6 combines with J gene TRBJ1-6, with D maybe TRBD1 (5 bases). The CDR3 extends over 14 amino acids. The germline V gene has CDR1 SGHVS and CDR2 FNYEAQ. Trimming removed 5 bases at V and 4 bases at J, with 9 bases between. The CDR3 nucleotides are TGTGCCAGCAGCCGCGGGGGGTATAATTCACCCCTCCACTTT. This translates into CASSRGGYNSPLHF.

The rearrangement links TRBV19 to TRBJ1-5; the D is unclear. V gave up 9 bases and J gave up 4 bases, with 10 bases separating them. CDR1 and CDR2 from the germline V gene are LNHDA and SQIVND (reference sequence). There are 12 residues in the CDR3. In nucleotides, the CDR3 is TGTGCCAGCCGAGTGGGGAATCAGCCCCAGCATTTT. Its translation: CASRVGNQPQHF.

The V call is TRBV27, the J call TRBJ2-4; 8 bases match TRBD2. Germline V gives CDR1 MNHEY, CDR2 SMNVEV (reference sequence). J was trimmed by 0 bases and V by 6 bases; bases with no gene match: 7. This CDR3 comprises 16 residues. The CDR3 reads CASSPGGSLAKNIQYF. In DNA, the CDR3 is TGTGCCAGCAGCCCGGGAGGGAGCCTAGCCAAAAACATTCAGTACTTC.

This rearrangement joins TRBV5-1 to TRBJ1-2; a weak D match, TRBD1 (6 bases). V was trimmed by 2 bases and J by 6 bases, leaving 11 bases between them. Germline-derived CDR1 and CDR2 are SGHRS and YFSETQ. The CDR3 is made up of 13 amino acids. The CDR3 loop is CASSFRWTDGYTF. In DNA form, the CDR3 reads TGCGCCAGCAGCTTTCGATGGACAGATGGCTACACCTTC.

This clonotype was recorded at least ten times. This sequence joins TRBV7-8 and TRBJ1-5, with D hard to call. CDR3 length: 15 amino acids. CDR1 is SGHVS and CDR2 is FQNEAQ in the germline V gene. With 5 bases removed from V and 0 bases from J, the gap between germline ends came to 11 bases. CDR3 nucleotide sequence: TGTGCCAGCAGCCCCCGCCCCGATAGCAATCAGCCCCAGCATTTT. Encoded protein: CASSPRPDSNQPQHF.

For this clonotype: Sequence at one end of the junction differs from germline and may be a read error. The chain joins TRBV7-9 to TRBJ1-1; 7 nucleotides align to TRBD1. Germline V gene data show CDR1 as SEHNR and CDR2 as FQNEAQ (reference sequence). CDR3 size: 15 residues. In DNA, the CDR3 is TGTACCAGCAGCTTAGAGGGGGCGCGAGTCACTGAAGCTTTCTTT. This encodes CTSSLEGARVTEAFF.

DNA for the CDR3: TGTGCCAGCAGCTCACCTTGGGGAGCGGCCTACAATGAGCAGTTCTTC. Amino acids: CASSSPWGAAYNEQFF. The chain combines TRBV7-6 with TRBJ2-1; TRBD2 might be the D (5 bases). CDR1 and CDR2 (germline): SGHVS, FNYEAQ. The CDR3 contains 16 residues. Between the trimmed V and J ends, which lost 4 bases and 2 bases, there was a span of 15 bases. Filled out from reference TRBV7-6 and TRBJ2-1, the complete variable domain reads GAGVSQSPRYKVTKRGQDVALRCDPISGHVSLYWYRQALGQGPEFLTYFNYEAQQDKSGLPNDRFSAERPEGSISTLTIQRTEQRDSAMYRCASSSPWGAAYNEQFFGPGTRLTVL.

This sequence joins TRBV20-1 and TRBJ1-2; D gene ambiguous. Trimming removed 0 bases from V and 4 bases from J, with 15 bases in between. The germline V gene encodes CDR1 DFQATT and CDR2 SNEGSKA (reference sequence). The CDR3 consists of 15 residues. In nucleotides, the CDR3 is TGCAGTGCTAGAGATCGGAGGGCAGAAGCCTATGGCTACACCTTC. Its protein product is CSARDRRAEAYGYTF.

This clonotype was detected a few times. The chain joins TRBV7-3 to TRBJ2-3, with D uncertain. This CDR3 region has 13 residues. V lost 6 bases and J lost 6, with 13 bases in between. Germline V gives CDR1 SGHTA, CDR2 FQGTGA. CDR3 sequence (DNA): TGTGCCAGCAGTGACCTAAACGGGGATACGCAGTATTTT. Protein product: CASSDLNGDTQYF.

This clonotype was detected ten times or more. This chain connects TRBV7-3 to TRBJ2-1; D uncertain. V was shortened by 1 base and J by 7 bases, with 8 bases between the two germline ends. This CDR3 has 13 residues. Germline-derived CDR1 and CDR2 are SGHTA and FQGTGA. CDR3 sequence: CASSLNLGNEQFF. The CDR3 bases are TGTGCCAGCAGCTTAAACCTGGGAAATGAGCAGTTCTTC.

This clonotype was found a few times. V gene TRBV2 combines with J gene TRBJ2-3, with D unresolved. Germline loops: CDR1 SNHLY, CDR2 FYNNEI. V was cut by 1 base and J by 1 base, with 9 bases left in between. The CDR3 contains 15 residues. CDR3 DNA sequence: TGTGCCAGCAGTGAAGTGGCGGTGGGCACAGATACGCAGTATTTT. Protein sequence: CASSEVAVGTDTQYF.

This clonotype was observed at least ten times. This sequence joins TRBV7-2 and TRBJ2-3, with TRBD2 identical over 8 bases. V lost 1 base and J lost 4; bases outside the gene matches: 4. Germline loops: CDR1 SGHTA, CDR2 FQGNSA. The CDR3 consists of 15 residues. The CDR3 DNA sequence: TGTGCCAGCAGCTTAGGACGGGGGGGGCCAGATACGCAGTATTTT. Its translation is CASSLGRGGPDTQYF. Full variable domain (remainder filled in from reference TRBV7-2 and TRBJ2-3): GAGVSQSPSNKVTEKGKDVELRCDPISGHTALYWYRQSLGQGLEFLIYFQGNSAPDKSGLPSDRFSAERTGGSVSTLTIQRTQQEDSAVYLCASSLGRGGPDTQYFGPGTRLTVL.

This clonotype was counted between two and nine times. V and J are TRBV7-9 and TRBJ1-5; D not resolved. CDR1 and CDR2 (germline): SEHNR, FQNEAQ (reference sequence). V lost 4 bases and J lost 0, with 19 bases in between. The CDR3 length is 18 residues. The chain's CDR3 is CASSSTATDLYSNQPQHF. The CDR3 coding sequence is TGTGCCAGCAGCTCCACCGCAACGGACCTATATAGCAATCAGCCCCAGCATTTT.

Comments on this clonotype: A junction end diverges from the germline sequence, so it may reflect a read error. V usage is TRBV29-1 and J usage is TRBJ1-1; D may be TRBD1 (5 bases). Germline CDR1 SQVTM, CDR2 ANQGSEA. The CDR3 contains 13 residues. CDR3 in DNA: TGCAGCACTGAAGGGGTCACGAACGCTGAAGCTTTCTTT. Its translation: CSTEGVTNAEAFF.

This clonotype was seen a handful of times. The chain joins TRBV28 to TRBJ1-5; no clear D gene. Between the trimmed V and J ends, which lost 2 bases and 5 bases, there was a span of 10 bases. This CDR3 comprises 14 residues. CDR1 MDHEN and CDR2 SYDVKM come from the germline V gene. CDR3 coding DNA: TGTGCCAGCAGTTTAATGTCAGAATATCAGCCCCAGCATTTT. Its translation: CASSLMSEYQPQHF. Using reference TRBV28 and TRBJ1-5 for the parts outside the CDR3, the full variable domain is DVKVTQSSRYLVKRTGEKVFLECVQDMDHENMFWYRQDPGLGLRLIYFSYDVKMKEKGDIPEGYSVSREKKERFSLILESASTNQTSMYLCASSLMSEYQPQHFGDGTRLSIL.

This clonotype has only a few counts. The chain has TRBV14 and TRBJ2-5, with 7 bases identical to TRBD2. The V gene end was trimmed by 6 bases and the J gene end by 2 bases; junction bases not matched to a gene: 6. The CDR3 has 14 amino acids. Germline V gene data show CDR1 as SGHDN and CDR2 as FVKESK. CDR3 in amino acids: CASSPPGLQETQYF. The CDR3 bases are TGTGCCAGCAGTCCGCCGGGACTACAAGAGACCCAGTACTTC.

This clonotype was observed a handful of times. The chain uses TRBV4-1 and TRBJ2-7; TRBD1 aligns across 10 bases. CDR3 length: 14 residues. CDR1 MGHRA and CDR2 YSYEKL come from the germline V gene. V trimming: 2 bases; J trimming: 3 bases; junction bases outside the gene matches: 1. CDR3 nucleotide sequence: TGCGCCAGCAGCCAAAGGACAGGGGGCTACGAGCAGTACTTC. This codes for CASSQRTGGYEQYF.

This chain links TRBV7-9 with TRBJ1-1; D uncertain. The CDR3 runs to 14 residues. The germline V gene encodes CDR1 SEHNR and CDR2 FQNEAQ (reference sequence). Trimming cost V 5 bases and J 2 bases, with 12 bases left between them. The CDR3 here is CASSAPGPNTEAFF. CDR3 coding DNA: TGTGCCAGCAGCGCCCCAGGTCCAAACACTGAAGCTTTCTTT.

The sample holds a few counts of this clonotype. CDR3 residues: CASSADHHEQYF. The CDR3 DNA reads TGTGCCAGCTCAGCCGACCACCACGAGCAGTACTTC. The chain joins TRBV18 to TRBJ2-7; no clear D gene. The V and J ends lost 5 bases and 5 bases respectively, with 10 bases between them. The CDR3 runs 12 residues. Germline V gene data show CDR1 as KGHSH and CDR2 as LQKENI.

The rearrangement links TRBV7-4 to TRBJ2-1; 7 nucleotides agree with TRBD2. The V gene end was trimmed by 5 bases and the J gene end by 4 bases; junction bases not matched to a gene: 11. The CDR3 has 16 amino acids. CDR1 and CDR2 (germline): SGHVT, SQSDAQ. CDR3 protein: CASSEVTSYQYNEQFF. CDR3 DNA sequence: TGTGCCAGCAGCGAGGTGACTAGCTACCAATACAATGAGCAGTTCTTC.

The rearrangement uses TRBV27 and TRBJ2-7; D uncertain. This CDR3 contains 13 residues. Germline assignment: CDR1 MNHEY and CDR2 SMNVEV (reference sequence). The V end was cut by 4 bases, the J end by 3 bases, with 10 bases between. CDR3 coding DNA: TGTGCCAGCAGTTCTCTAGTAAACTACGAGCAGTACTTC. It encodes CASSSLVNYEQYF.